The subject of this entry is one T cell receptor (beta chain). This sample was taken from a study of T-cell memory formation after mild COVID-19. TCRdb re-called the 5' RACE reads with MiXCR, one entry per CDR3 protein. The sample has fewer than 700,000 distinct CDR3 sequences; over 15% are singletons. The sequencing input was PBMCs or a T cell subset sorted from them (not recorded which). The receptor was derived from an adult woman who had mild COVID-19 (a few samples of this study predate the infection). Cell type and time point are not known.

The CDR3 nucleotides are TGTGCCACCAGCAGAGACGTCCTTCGGACAGGCTCTGGAAACACCATATATTTT. It translates to CATSRDVLRTGSGNTIYF. The chain carries TRBV15 and TRBJ1-3; 7 nucleotides match TRBD1. V shed 0 bases, J shed 0 bases, and the junction held 8 bases outside the gene matches. Germline CDR1 is LNHNV and CDR2 is YYDKDF (reference sequence). The CDR3 length is 18 residues.